This TCR beta chain comes out of a study of T cell responses to AZD1222 COVID-19 vaccine. Study summary: Doses given second, at about 4 or about 12 weeks, were pooled. Notes on the study in general: Clonal diversity may have been underestimated, and the donors were mostly white British, with more females than males. Of the AZD1222 recipients, only six were seropositive at baseline. Spike-specific TCR breadth and depth were elevated following two AZD1222 doses.

Germline trimming cut 0 bases from V and 5 bases from J; bases unmatched to any gene: 5. This CDR3 comprises 15 residues. Germline loops: CDR1 SGHTA, CDR2 FQGTGA. Profiling relied on immunoSEQ multiplex PCR, and the TCRdb table lists in-frame clones only, not all of them. The table includes approximately 100,000 clones, 91% detected once. Regarding this clone: The antigen is undetermined.

This chain connects TRBV7-3 to TRBJ1-1; 8 nucleotides agree with TRBD1. The receptor was derived from an adult in good health. The starting material was peripheral blood, obtained on day 0 of AZD1222 vaccination. As DNA, the CDR3 is TGTGCCAGCAGCTTAACCGCAGGGGGCAATACTGAAGCTTTCTTT. Residues: CASSLTAGGNTEAFF.